The 22 T cell receptor beta chains presented below share a single source sample, sequenced in a study of cytomegalovirus exposure and HLA in healthy donors (dated by TCRdb to about 2017). The protocol used for the library was the immunoSEQ multiplex PCR assay. For the multiplex PCR, a mixture combining 60 forward primers for TCR Vbeta segments and 13 reverse primers for TCR Jbeta segments was used. As stored in TCRdb, this immuneACCESS dataset retains in-frame rearrangements with V and J assigned. A fraction of the clones does not appear; measured against another copy, unresolved V genes explain less than half of the discrepancy, and the remainder lacks a known reason. Across this sample there are tens of thousands of clones, with more than 70% seen only once. Clones ranked in the top ten supply 3.5% to 4.5% of the sample. Material: PBMCs. The receptors originated from a man younger than 40 in good health and CMV-seronegative.

The V gene is TRBV18, the J gene TRBJ2-1; D ambiguous. CDR3 size: 16 residues. V lost 1 base to trimming and J lost 0 bases, with 10 bases between them. Per the germline V gene, CDR1 is KGHSH and CDR2 is LQKENI. The CDR3 region has the DNA TGTGCCAGCTCACCACGCGGCTTGAGCTCCTACAATGAGCAGTTCTTC. The encoded protein is CASSPRGLSSYNEQFF.

CDR3: CASSIGASGSPNEQFF. The DNA of the CDR3 is TGTGCCAGTAGTATAGGGGCTAGCGGCTCTCCTAATGAGCAGTTCTTC. This chain uses TRBV19 with TRBJ2-1, with 7 bases identical to TRBD2. V trimming: 1 base; J trimming: 7 bases; junction bases outside the gene matches: 10. Germline CDR1 LNHDA, CDR2 SQIVND (reference sequence). The CDR3 has 16 residues. Full variable domain (remainder filled in from reference TRBV19 and TRBJ2-1): DGGITQSPKYLFRKEGQNVTLSCEQNLNHDAMYWYRQDPGQGLRLIYYSQIVNDFQKGDIAEGYSVSREKKESFPLTVTSAQKNPTAFYLCASSIGASGSPNEQFFGPGTRLTVL.

The chain recombines TRBV7-7 with TRBJ2-3; 8 nucleotides agree with TRBD1. Unmatched junction bases numbered 8, after V lost 5 bases and J lost 10 bases. CDR3 length equals 13 residues. The germline CDR1 and CDR2 sequences are SSHAT and FNYEAQ (reference sequence). CDR3 loop: CASSPNRGEAQYF. The CDR3 bases are TGTGCCAGCAGCCCTAACAGGGGGGAGGCGCAGTATTTT.

This sequence joins TRBV6-5 and TRBJ1-3, with TRBD1 matching 7 bases. The V gene's germline CDR1 is MNHEY and CDR2 SVGAGI. V was pared by 2 bases and J by 2 bases, with 6 bases of the junction left unmatched. The CDR3 covers 16 residues. CDR3 nucleotides: TGTGCCAGCAGTTACAGTTGGGACAGAACTGGAAACACCATATATTTT. Amino acids: CASSYSWDRTGNTIYF.

The chain uses TRBV9 and TRBJ1-1, with a possible D match to TRBD1 (5 bases). From germline, CDR1 is SGDLS and CDR2 YYNGEE. The CDR3 consists of 12 residues. The ends were cut back, 4 bases at V and 7 bases at J, with 11 bases in the middle. DNA of the CDR3: TGTGCCAGCAGCCCCAGGGACTATGAAGCTTTCTTT. Translated, it gives CASSPRDYEAFF.

The V and J genes are TRBV6-1 and TRBJ1-1, with D tentatively TRBD1 (6 bases). V lost 6 bases to trimming and J lost 4 bases, with 15 bases between them. CDR1 is MNHNS, CDR2 SASEGT, per germline. CDR3 length: 14 residues. CDR3 sequence (DNA): TGTGCCAGCAGCTACAGGGTCATCACCACTGAAGCTTTCTTT. This translates into CASSYRVITTEAFF.

The chain has TRBV29-1 and TRBJ1-2; D is undetermined. Looked up from germline, CDR1 is SQVTM and CDR2 is ANQGSEA. V lost 4 bases and J 1 base, leaving 10 bases between the germline ends. The CDR3 contains 13 residues. The CDR3 spells CSVATGSNYGYTF. DNA for the CDR3: TGCAGCGTTGCCACTGGTAGTAACTATGGCTACACCTTC.

This clone was detected a few times. J is TRBJ2-3 and V is TRBV4-1, with 7 nucleotides matching TRBD2. V shed 0 bases and J 6 bases; nucleotides not matched to a gene: 3. Germline lookup yields CDR1 MGHRA and CDR2 YSYEKL. This CDR3 region has 14 residues. CDR3 amino acids: CASSQDWRGDTQYF. The CDR3 region has the DNA TGCGCCAGCAGCCAAGATTGGCGGGGGGATACGCAGTATTTT.

The rearrangement links TRBV2 to TRBJ2-7; 14 nucleotides agree with TRBD2. Germline V gene sequence: CDR1 SNHLY, CDR2 FYNNEI. With 6 bases clipped from V and 9 bases from J, the junction kept 22 bases outside the gene matches. The CDR3 sequence is 19 residues long. CDR3 sequence (DNA): TGTGCCAGCAGGGGACCCTCCGGGACTAGCGGGAGAGAGGGCCCGGGGCAGTACTTC. Protein product: CASRGPSGTSGREGPGQYF.

This clone was found a few times. This sequence joins TRBV6-6 and TRBJ2-5, with D possibly TRBD2 on 7 matching bases. Germline V CDR1 and CDR2: MNHNY, SVGAGI (reference sequence). The CDR3 runs 13 residues. V lost 4 bases and J 5 bases, leaving 11 bases between the germline ends. The CDR3 loop reads CASSWGGYETQYF. The CDR3 nucleotides are TGTGCCAGCAGTTGGGGGGGCTACGAGACCCAGTACTTC.

The chain carries TRBV28 and TRBJ2-7; 7 bases agree with TRBD2. The CDR3 length is 14 residues. The J segment lost 2 bases and the V segment lost 3 bases, leaving 4 bases of the junction unmatched. Germline V gives CDR1 MDHEN, CDR2 SYDVKM. CDR3 bases: TGTGCCAGCAGTTTTCAAGCGGGACCCTACGAGCAGTACTTC. Translation: CASSFQAGPYEQYF.

The rearrangement links TRBV28 to TRBJ2-1; 13 positions agree with TRBD2. From germline, CDR1 is MDHEN and CDR2 SYDVKM. The ends lost 4 bases at V and 2 bases at J; junction bases unmatched: 2. The CDR3 runs to 16 residues. The CDR3 here is CASSSTSGGAYNEQFF. Written as DNA, the CDR3 is TGTGCCAGCAGTTCAACTAGCGGGGGGGCCTACAATGAGCAGTTCTTC.

V is TRBV4-1 and J is TRBJ1-5; D call uncertain. V lost 1 base to trimming and J lost 4 bases, with 8 bases between them. The CDR3 is made up of 14 amino acids. Germline V gene data show CDR1 as MGHRA and CDR2 as YSYEKL. The CDR3 nucleotides read TGCGCCAGCAGCCAAGTAACGGAGAATCAGCCCCAGCATTTT. Protein product: CASSQVTENQPQHF.

The table lists this clone with a few counts. The J gene is TRBJ2-1, the V gene TRBV5-1; D is possibly TRBD2 (5 bases). Trimming left V 0 bases short and J 9 bases short, with 19 bases between. Looked up from germline, CDR1 is SGHRS and CDR2 is YFSETQ. The CDR3 is 16 amino acids. CDR3 nucleotide sequence: TGCGCCAGCAGCTTGGAACTAGGTTTTGGATCCGGTGAGCAGTTCTTC. Amino acids: CASSLELGFGSGEQFF.

The J gene is TRBJ2-5, the V gene TRBV28; 7 nucleotides match TRBD2. With 8 bases clipped from V and 5 bases from J, the junction kept 8 bases outside the gene matches. This CDR3 has 13 amino acids. The V gene's germline CDR1 is MDHEN and CDR2 SYDVKM. As DNA, the CDR3 is TGTGCCAGCGTGGGACTGGGGGGGGAGACCCAGTACTTC. The encoded protein is CASVGLGGETQYF.

The rearrangement joins TRBV11-2 to TRBJ2-1; 10 bases fit TRBD2. The CDR3 spans 15 residues. With 2 bases clipped from V and 7 bases from J, the junction kept 5 bases outside the gene matches. CDR1 and CDR2 (germline): SGHAT, FQNNGV. In DNA form, the CDR3 reads TGTGCCAGCAGCTTACGAGCGGGAGGGACTAATGAGCAGTTCTTC. Its protein product is CASSLRAGGTNEQFF.

The chain joins TRBV6-1 to TRBJ1-2, with 9 bases matching TRBD1. The CDR3 covers 19 residues. Germline trimming cut 1 base from V and 4 bases from J; bases unmatched to any gene: 16. CDR1 is MNHNS, CDR2 SASEGT, per germline. The CDR3 DNA is TGTGCCAGCAGTGAAGGGTTTTGGACAGGGGAGAGACGTGGCTATGGCTACACCTTC. The encoded protein is CASSEGFWTGERRGYGYTF.

This clone was observed a few times. The chain has TRBV5-1 and TRBJ2-7; no reliable D call. CDR1 and CDR2 from the germline V gene are SGHRS and YFSETQ. The CDR3 spans 16 residues. V was clipped by 0 bases and J by 0 bases, with 13 bases between them. CDR3 DNA: TGCGCCAGCAGCTTGGTCCAGGATCAATCCTCCTACGAGCAGTACTTC. Translating gives CASSLVQDQSSYEQYF.

The rearrangement uses TRBV19 and TRBJ1-2; no reliable D call. The CDR3 length is 15 residues. The V end lost 7 bases, the J end lost 0 bases, and 15 bases lay between the germline ends. Germline V gene data show CDR1 as LNHDA and CDR2 as SQIVND (reference sequence). This chain's CDR3 is CASTKIEGANYGYTF. The CDR3 region has the DNA TGTGCCAGTACGAAGATCGAGGGCGCTAACTATGGCTACACCTTC.

The CDR3 DNA follows: TGTGCCAGCAGTTTTATCCTCGGACAGATACAAGAGACCCAGTACTTC. It codes for CASSFILGQIQETQYF. This chain uses TRBV28 with TRBJ2-5, with D possibly matching TRBD1 (6 bases). Germline V lookup: CDR1 MDHEN, CDR2 SYDVKM. The V end was cut by 3 bases, the J end by 2 bases, with 16 bases between. This CDR3 region has 16 residues. Combining the CDR3 with reference TRBV28 and TRBJ2-5 gives the whole variable domain DVKVTQSSRYLVKRTGEKVFLECVQDMDHENMFWYRQDPGLGLRLIYFSYDVKMKEKGDIPEGYSVSREKKERFSLILESASTNQTSMYLCASSFILGQIQETQYFGPGTRLLVL.

This clone showed up just a few times. The gene calls are TRBV7-6 and TRBJ1-6; no clear D gene. The germline V gene has CDR1 SGHVS and CDR2 FNYEAQ. CDR3 length: 13 residues. Trimming stripped 1 base from V and 11 bases from J, with 9 bases between. CDR3: CASSLEEGTPLHF. CDR3 DNA: TGTGCCAGCAGCTTAGAGGAGGGTACACCCCTCCACTTT.

V usage is TRBV9 and J usage is TRBJ1-2; perhaps TRBD1 as D (5 bases). This CDR3 spans 15 amino acids. CDR1 is SGDLS, CDR2 YYNGEE, per germline. V was trimmed by 0 bases and J by 6 bases, leaving 15 bases between them. The CDR3 DNA follows: TGTGCCAGCAGCGTAGATCCGCCCTGGGGCGATGGCTACACCTTC. Translation: CASSVDPPWGDGYTF.